The rows below give T cell receptor beta chains drawn from one sample of a study of response to subunit inactivated influenza vaccine. TCRdb reanalysed the RT-PCR reads using MiXCR and keeps one entry per CDR3 protein. The repertoire holds about 180,000 distinct CDR3 sequences, with over 8.5% as singletons. This sample comprised CD8+ T cells sorted from PBMCs, obtained less than 30 months after vaccination. Receptors were obtained from a man aged 50 to 75 who received an inactivated influenza vaccine. Both conserved end residues are part of each CDR3. The D gene is left open where the match is weak. Some rows mark clone size as missing; the rest say once, few, many or name a class of expanded clone.

abundance | j_gene | v_gene | d_gene | CDR3nt | CDR3aa
many | TRBJ1-6 | TRBV5-1 | . | TGCGCCAGCAGCTTGGGACAGAATAAAAATTCACCCCTCCACTTT | CASSLGQNKNSPLHF
. | TRBJ2-7 | TRBV6-2/TRBV6-3 | . | TGTGCCAGCAGTTACTCCCCTTTCTACGAGCAGTACTTC | CASSYSPFYEQYF
few | TRBJ2-1 | TRBV2 | . | TGTGCCAGCAAGAGAGCTAGCAATGAGCAGTTCTTC | CASKRASNEQFF
few | TRBJ2-7 | TRBV29-1 | TRBD2 | TGCAGCGTCGCCGGTGGGGGGGCTAGCGGGAGGAACCTTTACGAGCAGTACTTC | CSVAGGGASGRNLYEQYF
few | TRBJ2-3 | TRBV11-1 | TRBD2 | TGTGCCAGCAGCTCAACCACCTTTACCGATTTTGGACTAGCGGGACCCGATACGCAGTATTTT | CASSSTTFTDFGLAGPDTQYF
many | TRBJ2-1 | TRBV28 | . | TGTGCCAGCAGTTTATTGGGTGTCGATGAGCAGTTCTTC | CASSLLGVDEQFF
. | TRBJ2-5 | TRBV4-1 | . | TGCGCCAGCAGCCAAATATTGGAAGGTCGACAAGAGACCCAGTACTTC | CASSQILEGRQETQYF
. | TRBJ2-1 | TRBV6-6 | . | TGTGCCAGCAGTTTGGTCGTTGGTGAGCAGTTCTTC | CASSLVVGEQFF
. | TRBJ2-1 | TRBV30 | . | TGTGCCTGGAGTTGGGGCAATGAGCAGTTCTTC | CAWSWGNEQFF
. | TRBJ1-2 | TRBV10-3 | . | TGTGCCATCAGTGACACGTCGCAGGGCGCTAGATACTATGGCTACACCTTC | CAISDTSQGARYYGYTF
many | TRBJ1-1 | TRBV6-2/TRBV6-3 | TRBD1 | TGTGCCAGCAGTCCGACAGGGGGTTTCACTGAAGCTTTCTTT | CASSPTGGFTEAFF
few | TRBJ1-1 | TRBV24-1 | . | TGTGCCACCAGGGGGGCCGGGGGCGCTGAAGCTTTCTTT | CATRGAGGAEAFF
few | TRBJ2-2 | TRBV9 | TRBD2 | TGTGCCAGCAGGCCGGGACTAGCGGGATGGAACGCCGGGGAGCTGTTTTTT | CASRPGLAGWNAGELFF
many | TRBJ1-5 | TRBV20-1 | TRBD1 | TGCAGTGCTAAGGCGACAGGGTATCAGCCCCAGCATTTT | CSAKATGYQPQHF
. | TRBJ1-1 | TRBV5-6 | TRBD1 | TGTGCCAGCAGCCCAGGGACAGGGAGGGGGAAAGCTTTCTTT | CASSPGTGRGKAFF
few | TRBJ1-2 | TRBV7-8 | . | TGTGCCAGCAGCCATGGCGTGGGGCCTAGGAACTATGGCTACACCTTC | CASSHGVGPRNYGYTF
. | TRBJ2-7 | TRBV9 | TRBD1 | TGTGCCAGCAGCGCCAGACAGGGAGTGGGCGACGAGCAGTACTTC | CASSARQGVGDEQYF
few | TRBJ2-1 | TRBV20-1 | . | TGCAGTGCTAGACCAACCCCCGGGACCCTCCCACGTGAGCAGTTCTTC | CSARPTPGTLPREQFF
. | TRBJ2-1 | TRBV21-1 | . | TGTGCCAGCAGCTCAAGTAGAGGGAATGAGCAGTTCTTC | CASSSSRGNEQFF
few | TRBJ2-7 | TRBV4-3 | . | TGCGCCAGCAGCCAAGAAAGGGACTACGAGCAGTACTTC | CASSQERDYEQYF
. | TRBJ2-7 | TRBV9 | TRBD2 | TGTGCCAGCAGCGTATCCGGACTAGCAGATCAGTACTTC | CASSVSGLADQYF
few | TRBJ2-5 | TRBV28 | . | TGTGCCAGCAGCTCCCTACAGGTCAGCGGAACGGGATTGATGAAGACCCAGTACTTC | CASSSLQVSGTGLMKTQYF
. | TRBJ2-1 | TRBV30 | TRBD2 | TGTGCCTGGAGACTAGCGGGGAGCAATGAGCAGTTCTTC | CAWRLAGSNEQFF
. | TRBJ1-1 | TRBV7-9 | . | TGTGCCAGCAGCTTAGCGCAGTTACCGAATGCTTTCTTT | CASSLAQLPNAFF
. | TRBJ2-2 | TRBV20-1 | . | TGCAGTGCTAGAGTGGAAGAGAAAACGAACACCGGGGAGCTGTTTTTT | CSARVEEKTNTGELFF